Below are 28 T cell receptor beta chains sequenced from a single sample in a study of cytomegalovirus exposure and HLA in healthy donors. PCR amplification relied on 60 Vbeta primers (plus 13 Jbeta primers). Clones were sequenced by immunoSEQ multiplex PCR, and TCRdb holds only the in-frame ones, with some missing. Counted here are 210,000 or so clones, around four fifths occurring once; the ten biggest clones make up roughly 2.5%. Material: PBMCs. The receptors here all came from a woman aged 55-75 years in good health and CMV-seropositive.

This clone was recorded a few times. The V and J genes are TRBV15 and TRBJ2-3, with 10 positions matching TRBD2. Germline CDR1 is LNHNV and CDR2 is YYDKDF (reference sequence). With V trimmed by 1 base and J by 6 bases, 7 bases remained unmatched. CDR3 length: 16 residues. As DNA, the CDR3 is TGTGCCACCAGCAGAGGCGGTAGCGGGAGGATGGATACGCAGTATTTT. Amino acid sequence: CATSRGGSGRMDTQYF.

The chain has TRBV5-1 and TRBJ1-1, with no clear D. Germline CDR1 reads SGHRS; CDR2 reads YFSETQ. V was pared by 0 bases and J by 5 bases, with 11 bases between. This CDR3 is built from 14 residues. DNA for the CDR3: TGCGCCAGCAGCTTGGCCGGGGATCTTACTGAAGCTTTCTTT. Amino acid sequence: CASSLAGDLTEAFF. Full variable domain (remainder filled in from reference TRBV5-1 and TRBJ1-1): KAGVTQTPRYLIKTRGQQVTLSCSPISGHRSVSWYQQTPGQGLQFLFEYFSETQRNKGNFPGRFSGRQFSNSRSEMNVSTLELGDSALYLCASSLAGDLTEAFFGQGTRLTVV.

The V and J genes are TRBV10-3 and TRBJ1-2; a possible D gene is TRBD1 (6 bases). The V and J ends lost 6 bases and 2 bases respectively, with 13 bases between them. The CDR3 runs 14 residues. Germline V gene data show CDR1 as ENHRY and CDR2 as SYGVKD. The DNA of the CDR3 is TGTGCCATCAGCCGCTCGGACAGAAACTATGGCTACACCTTC. Translated, it gives CAISRSDRNYGYTF.

V and J are TRBV18 and TRBJ1-1, with D possibly TRBD1 on 5 matching bases. V lost 3 bases and J lost 6, with 11 bases in between. Germline-derived CDR1 and CDR2 are KGHSH and LQKENI. The CDR3 totals 13 residues. The CDR3 loop reads CASSPGLRAEAFF. The CDR3 coding sequence is TGTGCCAGCTCACCGGGCCTCAGGGCTGAAGCTTTCTTT.

The CDR3 DNA is TGTGCCAGCACTACTTTAGGGGGACAGGGGATTGAGCAGTTCTTC. Its translation: CASTTLGGQGIEQFF. This sequence joins TRBV28 and TRBJ2-1; TRBD1 matches 10 bases. Germline lookup yields CDR1 MDHEN and CDR2 SYDVKM. The CDR3 sequence is 15 residues long. The V gene end was trimmed by 7 bases and the J gene end by 9 bases; junction bases not matched to a gene: 12.

The rearrangement links TRBV7-9 to TRBJ2-7; D not resolved. V gave up 2 bases and J gave up 5 bases, with 7 bases separating them. This CDR3 comprises 12 residues. CDR1 and CDR2 from the germline V gene are SEHNR and FQNEAQ (reference sequence). The CDR3 sequence: CASSLYQDEQYF. The CDR3 DNA follows: TGTGCCAGCAGCTTATACCAGGACGAGCAGTACTTC.

The rearrangement uses TRBV5-1 and TRBJ2-3, with D possibly matching TRBD1 (5 bases). Germline CDR1 reads SGHRS; CDR2 reads YFSETQ. V lost 4 bases, J lost 6 bases, and 12 bases lay in between. CDR3 size: 13 residues. The CDR3, as DNA: TGCGCCAGCAGCCATGCAGGGAAGGATACGCAGTATTTT. Translated, it gives CASSHAGKDTQYF.

This clone was detected a few times. The chain combines TRBV9 with TRBJ2-3; D gene uncertain. Germline values: CDR1 SGDLS, CDR2 YYNGEE. The CDR3 totals 13 residues. Trimming shortened V by 2 bases and J by 4 bases, and 8 bases separated the two germline ends. The CDR3 DNA reads TGTGCCAGCAGCGTGTCTAGTGCAGATACGCAGTATTTT. Translation: CASSVSSADTQYF. Looking up the rest from reference TRBV9 and TRBJ2-3 gives the full variable domain: DSGVTQTPKHLITATGQRVTLRCSPRSGDLSVYWYQQSLDQGLQFLIQYYNGEERAKGNILERFSAQQFPDLHSELNLSSLELGDSALYFCASSVSSADTQYFGPGTRLTVL.

The chain has TRBV5-4 and TRBJ1-6, with 9 bases aligning to TRBD1. This CDR3 has 16 residues. J gave up 10 bases and V 4 bases, and 12 bases lay outside the gene matches. CDR1 SGHNT and CDR2 YYREEE come from the germline V gene (reference sequence). DNA for the CDR3: TGTGCCAGCAGCAAGGGAGGGGGACAGGGTGGATCACCCCTCCACTTT. This encodes CASSKGGGQGGSPLHF.

This clone appeared a few times. The chain is built from TRBV7-3 and TRBJ1-2; D is uncertain. The V gene lost 4 bases and the J gene lost 4 bases, with 19 bases spanning the gap. This CDR3 contains 16 residues. Germline V gene lookup returns CDR1 SGHTA and CDR2 FQGTGA. In DNA form, the CDR3 reads TGTGCCAGCAGCTACGACACAGCAGAAGACATCTATGGCTACACCTTC. This translates into CASSYDTAEDIYGYTF.

The V gene is TRBV9, the J gene TRBJ1-4; D unresolved. This CDR3 is built from 15 residues. Germline V gene sequence: CDR1 SGDLS, CDR2 YYNGEE. V gave up 3 bases and J gave up 8 bases, with 17 bases separating them. The CDR3 sequence: CASSAAGPAGEKLFF. Written as DNA, the CDR3 is TGTGCCAGCAGCGCCGCCGGACCCGCGGGGGAAAAACTGTTTTTT. The complete variable domain, with remaining parts taken from reference TRBV9 and TRBJ1-4, reads DSGVTQTPKHLITATGQRVTLRCSPRSGDLSVYWYQQSLDQGLQFLIQYYNGEERAKGNILERFSAQQFPDLHSELNLSSLELGDSALYFCASSAAGPAGEKLFFGSGTQLSVL.

This clone appeared a few times. This sequence joins TRBV7-2 and TRBJ1-6; tentative D call: TRBD1 (6 bases). V gave up 8 bases and J gave up 3 bases, with 14 bases separating them. The CDR3 is made up of 15 amino acids. The germline gives CDR1 SGHTA, CDR2 FQGNSA. CDR3 DNA: TGTGCCAGCGGCGAGGGAGGGGGCTATAATTCACCCCTCCACTTT. It encodes CASGEGGGYNSPLHF. The full variable domain, with the rest looked up from reference TRBV7-2 and TRBJ1-6, is GAGVSQSPSNKVTEKGKDVELRCDPISGHTALYWYRQSLGQGLEFLIYFQGNSAPDKSGLPSDRFSAERTGGSVSTLTIQRTQQEDSAVYLCASGEGGGYNSPLHFGNGTRLTVT.

Written as DNA, the CDR3 is TGTGCCAGCAGCCGCTTACTAGCGGGGAACACCGGGGAGCTGTTTTTT. It is translated as CASSRLLAGNTGELFF. The chain is built from TRBV7-2 and TRBJ2-2, with TRBD2 identical over 9 bases. The trim removed 5 bases at V and 1 base at J, leaving 5 bases unmatched. In germline, CDR1 is SGHTA, CDR2 FQGNSA. This CDR3 has 16 amino acids.

The genes are TRBV27 and TRBJ1-2, with D hard to call. Per the germline V gene, CDR1 is MNHEY and CDR2 is SMNVEV (reference sequence). The V end lost 5 bases, the J end lost 7 bases, and 17 bases lay between the germline ends. This CDR3 contains 14 residues. DNA of the CDR3: TGTGCCAGCAGTAGGAGGGCGGGAAGTAGTGGCTACACCTTC. Translating it yields CASSRRAGSSGYTF.

This clone showed up just a few times. This chain links TRBV7-9 with TRBJ2-1; D gene ambiguous. V lost 5 bases, J lost 0 bases, and 11 bases lay in between. This CDR3 comprises 15 residues. In germline, CDR1 is SEHNR, CDR2 FQNEAQ (reference sequence). CDR3 DNA: TGTGCCAGCAGCAGCAGTAGGAGCTCCTACAATGAGCAGTTCTTC. Translated: CASSSSRSSYNEQFF. Full variable domain (remainder filled in from reference TRBV7-9 and TRBJ2-1): DTGVSQNPRHKITKRGQNVTFRCDPISEHNRLYWYRQTLGQGPEFLTYFQNEAQLEKSRLLSDRFSAERPKGSFSTLEIQRTEQGDSAMYLCASSSSRSSYNEQFFGPGTRLTVL.

The V gene is TRBV15, the J gene TRBJ1-2; 9 bases map to TRBD1. The germline gives CDR1 LNHNV, CDR2 YYDKDF (reference sequence). V was clipped by 2 bases and J by 5 bases; unmatched bases: 15. The CDR3 sequence is 18 residues long. The CDR3 spells CATSRREARDRVGYGYTF. In DNA, the CDR3 is TGTGCCACCAGCAGACGAGAAGCCCGGGACAGGGTCGGGTATGGCTACACCTTC.

The chain carries TRBV18 and TRBJ2-7, with TRBD2 as a possible D gene (6 bases). V gave up 4 bases and J gave up 7 bases, with 11 bases separating them. CDR1 is KGHSH and CDR2 is LQKENI in the germline V gene. This CDR3 contains 12 residues. DNA of the CDR3: TGTGCCAGCTCACTACCAGGGAGGGAGCAGTACTTC. Translated: CASSLPGREQYF.

The chain uses TRBV5-1 and TRBJ1-1; D is unclear. In germline, CDR1 is SGHRS, CDR2 YFSETQ. Trimming took off 5 bases at V and 3 bases at J, with 11 bases between the two ends. The CDR3 contains 13 residues. CDR3 loop: CASSRLFDTEAFF. The CDR3 DNA follows: TGCGCCAGCAGTAGATTGTTCGACACTGAAGCTTTCTTT.

This clone occurred a few times. The rearrangement uses TRBV29-1 and TRBJ2-7, with TRBD2 matching 8 bases. The CDR3 contains 14 residues. The V gene's germline CDR1 is SQVTM and CDR2 ANQGSEA. The trim removed 4 bases at V and 0 bases at J, leaving 5 bases unmatched. As DNA, the CDR3 is TGCAGCGTTGCTGAAAGCGGGGGCTCCTACGAGCAGTACTTC. It specifies CSVAESGGSYEQYF.

This clone has a handful of counts. This CDR3 is CSARGSTDTQYF. CDR3 coding DNA: TGCAGCGCCCGAGGGAGCACAGATACGCAGTATTTT. The chain has TRBV29-1 and TRBJ2-3, with D possibly TRBD2 on 5 matching bases. Germline V gives CDR1 SQVTM, CDR2 ANQGSEA. The CDR3 is made up of 12 amino acids. V lost 7 bases, J lost 0 bases, and 8 bases lay in between.

V is TRBV7-6 and J is TRBJ2-2; 9 positions match TRBD2. Trimming at V came to 5 bases and at J to 3 bases, leaving 7 bases not matched to a gene. Per the germline V gene, CDR1 is SGHVS and CDR2 is FNYEAQ. This CDR3 region has 16 residues. The CDR3 sequence is CASSPVAGEYTGELFF. CDR3 DNA sequence: TGTGCCAGCAGCCCTGTAGCGGGAGAGTACACCGGGGAGCTGTTTTTT.

This clone turned up a few times. V is TRBV6-1 and J is TRBJ2-5; 8 bases map to TRBD2. V shed 3 bases and J 2 bases; nucleotides not matched to a gene: 5. Germline CDR1 is MNHNS and CDR2 is SASEGT. CDR3 length equals 15 residues. CDR3 nucleotides: TGTGCCAGCAGTGAGAGCGGGAGTGAACAAGAGACCCAGTACTTC. Amino acids: CASSESGSEQETQYF.

V gene TRBV18 combines with J gene TRBJ1-2; D perhaps matches TRBD1 (5 bases). Germline CDR1 is KGHSH and CDR2 is LQKENI. V shed 0 bases and J shed 7 bases, with 12 bases lying between them. The CDR3 is 14 residues long. CDR3 in amino acids: CASSPPRQSGGYTF. In DNA, the CDR3 is TGTGCCAGCTCACCACCCCGACAGTCGGGTGGCTACACCTTC.

The chain recombines TRBV10-3 with TRBJ1-2; D is undetermined. The CDR3 is 11 residues long. Deletions cut 8 bases from V and 7 bases from J, with 11 bases between. From germline, CDR1 is ENHRY and CDR2 SYGVKD. This CDR3 is CAISPGGGYTF. The CDR3 DNA is TGTGCCATCTCTCCGGGAGGTGGCTACACCTTC.

This clone was counted between two and nine times. This chain links TRBV10-1 with TRBJ2-5; 12 bases map to TRBD2. After removal of 6 bases from V and 2 bases from J, the junction contained 7 bases not matched to a gene. The germline gives CDR1 WNHNN, CDR2 SYGVQD (reference sequence). CDR3 length: 16 amino acids. The chain's CDR3 is CASSAGLAGIQETQYF. The CDR3 DNA reads as TGCGCCAGCAGCGCTGGACTAGCGGGGATACAAGAGACCCAGTACTTC.

This clone turned up a few times. The gene calls are TRBV5-4 and TRBJ1-1, with 8 bases identical to TRBD1. V trimming: 4 bases; J trimming: 6 bases; junction bases outside the gene matches: 5. Germline-derived CDR1 and CDR2 are SGHNT and YYREEE (reference sequence). The CDR3 has 13 residues. The CDR3 spells CASSVQGGAEAFF. CDR3 DNA sequence: TGTGCCAGCAGCGTACAGGGGGGCGCTGAAGCTTTCTTT.

The chain couples TRBV5-1 to TRBJ2-5; 12 bases are shared with TRBD1. The germline V gene encodes CDR1 SGHRS and CDR2 YFSETQ. The V and J ends lost 5 bases and 7 bases, in that order; junction bases with no gene match: 9. The CDR3 runs to 15 residues. DNA of the CDR3: TGCGCCAGCAGGGGGACAGGGGGCAAGGAAGGGACCCAGTACTTC. Its translation: CASRGTGGKEGTQYF. Complete variable domain (other parts from reference TRBV5-1 and TRBJ2-5): KAGVTQTPRYLIKTRGQQVTLSCSPISGHRSVSWYQQTPGQGLQFLFEYFSETQRNKGNFPGRFSGRQFSNSRSEMNVSTLELGDSALYLCASRGTGGKEGTQYFGPGTRLLVL.

Details on this clone: Distinct nucleotide sequences in the sample also encode this CDR3. CDR3 DNA: TGTGCCAGCAGTTTAGGAGTCTACGAGCAGTACTTC. This translates into CASSLGVYEQYF. V gene TRBV28 combines with J gene TRBJ2-7; D unclear. This CDR3 region has 12 residues. Trimming removed 2 bases from V and 3 bases from J, with 5 bases in between. In germline, CDR1 is MDHEN, CDR2 SYDVKM.